Following are 10 T cell receptor beta chains from one sample sequenced in a study of cytomegalovirus exposure and HLA in healthy donors. Primers included in the PCR were 60 Vbeta and 13 Jbeta primers. Clones were read by immunoSEQ multiplex PCR, and TCRdb kept only the in-frame ones, dropping some. The table lists 130,000 to 150,000 clones, around 83% of them singletons. What was sequenced was PBMCs. The source is a male donor in good health and CMV-seropositive.

The V call is TRBV10-1, the J call TRBJ2-3; 9 bases map to TRBD2. The CDR3 is made up of 20 amino acids. The germline CDR1 and CDR2 sequences are WNHNN and SYGVQD (reference sequence). The V and J ends lost 2 bases and 0 bases, in that order; junction bases with no gene match: 15. In nucleotides, the CDR3 is TGCGCCAGCAGTGAGGGGGCTAGCGGGAAGCCCCATTCAAGCACAGATACGCAGTATTTT. It specifies CASSEGASGKPHSSTDTQYF.

The count of this clone is one. The V call is TRBV7-9, the J call TRBJ1-2; 9 bases line up with TRBD1. The CDR3 spans 14 residues. Germline CDR1 SEHNR, CDR2 FQNEAQ (reference sequence). J lost 6 bases, V lost 4 bases, and 6 bases had no gene match. The CDR3 nucleotides read TGTGCCAGCAGCTCCGGGACAGGGATCGATGGCTACACCTTC. Translation: CASSSGTGIDGYTF.

The chain employs TRBV25-1 and TRBJ2-7; the D gene is possibly TRBD1 (5 bases). Per germline, CDR1 MGHDK and CDR2 SYGVNS. V shed 3 bases and J shed 1 base, with 16 bases lying between them. The CDR3 has 16 residues. The CDR3 loop reads CASSDPRQHKSYEQYF. The CDR3 DNA follows: TGTGCCAGCAGTGACCCCAGACAGCACAAATCCTACGAGCAGTACTTC.

The chain has TRBV6-5 and TRBJ2-7; no clear D gene. This CDR3 region has 11 residues. Between the trimmed V and J ends, which lost 6 bases and 1 base, there was a span of 4 bases. The germline gives CDR1 MNHEY, CDR2 SVGAGI. For the CDR3, the DNA is TGTGCCAGCAGCCCGTCCTACGAGCAGTACTTC. Translated: CASSPSYEQYF.

As concerns this clone: Because the CDR3's place on the DNA is in doubt, the DNA is left out and the CDR3 is given as listed by TCRdb. Other DNA sequences within the sample encode an identical CDR3. The chain carries TRBV5-4 and TRBJ1-1; the table assigns TRBD1, which was not confirmed against the DNA. A total of 15 residues make up the CDR3, ends included. Germline lookup yields CDR1 SGHNT and CDR2 YYREEE (reference sequence). The CDR3 loop is CASSLVGGGNTEAFF.

The J gene is TRBJ2-4, the V gene TRBV9; 14 bases line up with TRBD2. There are 19 residues in the CDR3. CDR1 and CDR2 (germline): SGDLS, YYNGEE. The ends lost 4 bases at V and 0 bases at J; junction bases unmatched: 9. The CDR3 spells CASSPRLAGGPLAKNIQYF. The CDR3 nucleotides read TGTGCCAGCAGCCCAAGACTAGCGGGGGGGCCCCTAGCCAAAAACATTCAGTACTTC.

This rearrangement joins TRBV6-5 to TRBJ1-1; TRBD1 agrees at 9 bases. The V gene's germline CDR1 is MNHEY and CDR2 SVGAGI. The J segment lost 11 bases and the V segment lost 6 bases, leaving 7 bases of the junction unmatched. CDR3 length: 12 residues. The CDR3 sequence: CASSTGTGSAFF. CDR3 sequence (DNA): TGTGCCAGCAGCACCGGGACAGGGAGCGCTTTCTTT.

The chain recombines TRBV29-1 with TRBJ2-1; TRBD1 is a possible D gene (6 bases). Germline CDR1 SQVTM, CDR2 ANQGSEA. This CDR3 spans 16 amino acids. The ends were cut back, 3 bases at V and 0 bases at J, with 15 bases in the middle. The CDR3 bases are TGCAGCGTTGAGGCGAATGACAGGAGCTCCTACAATGAGCAGTTCTTC. This translates into CSVEANDRSSYNEQFF.

The gene calls are TRBV2 and TRBJ2-7; 7 bases are shared with TRBD1. Germline V gene lookup returns CDR1 SNHLY and CDR2 FYNNEI. J was trimmed by 0 bases and V by 8 bases; bases with no gene match: 4. CDR3 length: 13 residues. The DNA for the CDR3 is TGTGCCAGCTCAGGACAGGCCTCCTACGAGCAGTACTTC. Amino acid sequence: CASSGQASYEQYF.

The V call is TRBV5-1, the J call TRBJ2-5; TRBD1 aligns across 7 bases. CDR3 length: 13 residues. V dropped 2 bases and J dropped 5; count of bases not matched to a gene: 3. Germline loops: CDR1 SGHRS, CDR2 YFSETQ. DNA of the CDR3: TGCGCCAGCAGCTTCAGGGGGTCGGAGACCCAGTACTTC. It specifies CASSFRGSETQYF.